This is a list of T cell receptor beta chains from one sample in a study of cytomegalovirus exposure and HLA in healthy donors. The data were produced by immunoSEQ multiplex PCR, yet TCRdb's version contains in-frame clones alone and is incomplete. The sample lists roughly 110,000 clones, 55% to 85% occurring once. Material for sequencing was PBMCs. Every receptor here comes from a man aged 25-45 years in good health and CMV-seronegative. Both conserved end residues are part of each CDR3. The D gene is left open where the match is weak. Clone sizes are given selectively: once, few, many, or a class where the clone is expanded.

d_call,clone_size,j_call,v_call,cdr3_nt,cdr3_aa
.,.,TRBJ1-5,TRBV30,TGTGCCTGGAGTGTGGGCAGGCAGGTTCAGCCCCAGCATTTT,CAWSVGRQVQPQHF
TRBD2,.,TRBJ2-3,TRBV28,TGTGCCAGCAGTTTATGGGTGGGGACTAGCGTCACAGATACGCAGTATTTT,CASSLWVGTSVTDTQYF
.,once,TRBJ2-5,TRBV7-8,TGTGCCAGCAGCTCCCGGGAGACCCAGTACTTC,CASSSRETQYF
.,.,TRBJ2-1,TRBV4-1,TGCGCCAGCAGCCAAGATTGGGGGGAGCTCTACAATGAGCAGTTCTTC,CASSQDWGELYNEQFF
TRBD1,.,TRBJ2-7,TRBV6-5,TGTGCCAGCAGTTATGGGACAGGGAATAGGTACGAGCAGTACTTC,CASSYGTGNRYEQYF
.,.,TRBJ2-7,TRBV27,TGTGCCAGCAAGTCTAGGAAAGGCGGCTACGAGCAGTACTTC,CASKSRKGGYEQYF
TRBD2,medium-sized,TRBJ2-3,TRBV6-4,TGTGCCAGCAGTGATCTAGCGAGCGGGAGTACAGATACGCAGTATTTT,CASSDLASGSTDTQYF
.,.,TRBJ2-7,TRBV2,TGTGCCAGCAGTGACCAGGGCAACGAGCAGTACTTC,CASSDQGNEQYF
.,.,TRBJ2-7,TRBV28,TGTGCCAGCAGTTTGGGCCGACTATACGAGCAGTACTTC,CASSLGRLYEQYF
.,.,TRBJ1-4,TRBV5-6,TGTGCCAGCAGCTTGAGGCAGGCCGAAAAACTGTTTTTT,CASSLRQAEKLFF
TRBD2,once,TRBJ2-1,TRBV5-1,TGCGCCAGCAGGAGTGGCGGGGGGGCCCGTAATGAGCAGTTCTTC,CASRSGGGARNEQFF
.,.,TRBJ2-1,TRBV11-2,TGTGCCAGCAGCTTATGGGTGCTGGCTAGCGAGTACAATGAGCAGTTCTTC,CASSLWVLASEYNEQFF
TRBD1,few,TRBJ2-5,TRBV29-1,TGCAGCGTCGGACAGGGTCAGGAGACCCAGTACTTC,CSVGQGQETQYF
TRBD1,.,TRBJ1-1,TRBV10-3,TGTGCCATCATGGCGGGACAGGGGGCAGGGGAGAACACTGAAGCTTTCTTT,CAIMAGQGAGENTEAFF
.,.,TRBJ2-7,TRBV27,TGTGCCAGCAGCAGTTTAAGGGGTACCGGAGGGATCTCCTACGAGCAGTACTTC,CASSSLRGTGGISYEQYF
TRBD2,.,TRBJ2-2,TRBV4-2,TGTGCCAGCAGCCAAGACCCTAGCGGGAGCGCCGGGGAGCTGTTTTTT,CASSQDPSGSAGELFF
.,.,TRBJ1-3,TRBV21-1,TGTGCCAGCAGCACCGCCTGCGACTGCAACTCTGGAAACACCATATATTTT,CASSTACDCNSGNTIYF
TRBD1,few,TRBJ1-6,TRBV19,TGTGCCAGTAGTTTCGGGACAGAAGATTCACCCCTCCACTTT,CASSFGTEDSPLHF
TRBD1,few,TRBJ2-5,TRBV6-5,TGTGCCAGCAGTTACTCCCGAGACAGGGCTGAAGAGACCCAGTACTTC,CASSYSRDRAEETQYF
.,.,TRBJ2-5,TRBV5-5,TGTGCCAGCAGCACCCAAGTCTCCAAGGGGGAGACCCAGTACTTC,CASSTQVSKGETQYF
TRBD2,.,TRBJ2-1,TRBV19,TGTGCCAGTAGTTTGGGGACTAGCGGGCTACATGAGCAGTTCTTC,CASSLGTSGLHEQFF
.,.,TRBJ1-2,TRBV29-1,TGCAGCGTGAGGGGGGGCAGGGAGCCCTATGGCTACACCTTC,CSVRGGREPYGYTF
.,once,TRBJ2-5,TRBV27,TGTGCCAGCAGTCCGAAGTGGGGGCGAGGAGAGACCCAGTACTTC,CASSPKWGRGETQYF
TRBD1,.,TRBJ1-4,TRBV5-5,TGTGCCAGCCACGACAGGGTGGGGAATGAAAAACTGTTTTTT,CASHDRVGNEKLFF
.,once,TRBJ2-5,TRBV14,TGTGCCAGCAGCGGCCCCCCGGGGTTTGAGACCCAGTACTTC,CASSGPPGFETQYF
.,.,TRBJ2-5,TRBV6-1,TGTGCCAGCAGTGAAGTCGGACTTCAAGAGACCCAGTACTTC,CASSEVGLQETQYF
.,.,TRBJ1-1,TRBV19,TGTGCCAGTAAGACGACGGCGGCTGAAGCTTTCTTT,CASKTTAAEAFF
TRBD2,.,TRBJ2-1,TRBV5-1,TGCGCCAGCAGCCTAGATAGCGGGAGCTCCTACAATGAGCAGTTCTTC,CASSLDSGSSYNEQFF
TRBD2,once,TRBJ2-7,TRBV10-2,TGCGCCAGCAGTGAGGGGGGGACTAGCGGGAGTAAATTCCACGAGCAGTACTTC,CASSEGGTSGSKFHEQYF
TRBD2,.,TRBJ2-3,TRBV6-6,TGTGCCAGCACCCTAGCGGGGATTCCTAGCACAGATACGCAGTATTTT,CASTLAGIPSTDTQYF
.,.,TRBJ2-5,TRBV15,TGTGCCACCAGCAGAGATCGACAGAGTCTAGAGACCCAGTACTTC,CATSRDRQSLETQYF
TRBD1,.,TRBJ1-6,TRBV18,TGTGCCAGCTCGGGGGACAGAAATTCACCCCTCCACTTT,CASSGDRNSPLHF
.,.,TRBJ2-1,TRBV9,TGTGCCAGCAGACCAACTGGACTGGTGGACGGGGAGCAGTTCTTC,CASRPTGLVDGEQFF